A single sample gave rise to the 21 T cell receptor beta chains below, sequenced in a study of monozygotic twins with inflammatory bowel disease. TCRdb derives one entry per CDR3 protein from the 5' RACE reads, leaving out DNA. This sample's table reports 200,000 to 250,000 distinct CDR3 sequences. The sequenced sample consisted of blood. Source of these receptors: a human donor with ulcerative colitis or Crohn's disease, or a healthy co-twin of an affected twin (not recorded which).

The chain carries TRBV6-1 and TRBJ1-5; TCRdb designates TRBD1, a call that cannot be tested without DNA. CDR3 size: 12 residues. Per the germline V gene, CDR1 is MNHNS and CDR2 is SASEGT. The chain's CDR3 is CASMPVVGSQHF.

CDR3 sequence: CATQGQPGTEAFF. V and J are TRBV24-1 and TRBJ1-1; TCRdb proposes TRBD1, but this gene call is untestable without DNA. Germline assignment: CDR1 KGHDR and CDR2 SFDVKD. The CDR3 length is 13 residues.

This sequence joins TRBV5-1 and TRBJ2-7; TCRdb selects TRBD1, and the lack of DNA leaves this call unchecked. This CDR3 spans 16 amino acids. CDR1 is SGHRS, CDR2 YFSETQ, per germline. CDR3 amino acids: CASQRTTTGPSYEQYF. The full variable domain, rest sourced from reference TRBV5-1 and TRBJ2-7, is KAGVTQTPRYLIKTRGQQVTLSCSPISGHRSVSWYQQTPGQGLQFLFEYFSETQRNKGNFPGRFSGRQFSNSRSEMNVSTLELGDSALYLCASQRTTTGPSYEQYFGPGTRLTVT.

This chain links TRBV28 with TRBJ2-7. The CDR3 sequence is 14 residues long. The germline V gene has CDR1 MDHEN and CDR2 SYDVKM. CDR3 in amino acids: CASSGRLTSYEQYF. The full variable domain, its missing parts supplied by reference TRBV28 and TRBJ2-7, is DVKVTQSSRYLVKRTGEKVFLECVQDMDHENMFWYRQDPGLGLRLIYFSYDVKMKEKGDIPEGYSVSREKKERFSLILESASTNQTSMYLCASSGRLTSYEQYFGPGTRLTVT.

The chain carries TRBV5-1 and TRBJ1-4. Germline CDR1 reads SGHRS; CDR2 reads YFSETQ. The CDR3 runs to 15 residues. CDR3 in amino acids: CASSSKGGFAEKLFF.

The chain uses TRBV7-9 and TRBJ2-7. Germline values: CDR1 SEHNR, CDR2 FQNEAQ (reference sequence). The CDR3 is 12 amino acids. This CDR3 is CASSLSDYEQYF.

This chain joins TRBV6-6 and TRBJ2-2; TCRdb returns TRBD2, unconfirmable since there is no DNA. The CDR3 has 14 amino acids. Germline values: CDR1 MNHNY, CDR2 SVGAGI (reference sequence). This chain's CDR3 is CASSRREGTGELFF.

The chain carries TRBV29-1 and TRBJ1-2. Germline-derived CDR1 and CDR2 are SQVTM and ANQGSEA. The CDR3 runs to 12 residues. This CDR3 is CSVDGRTYGYTF.

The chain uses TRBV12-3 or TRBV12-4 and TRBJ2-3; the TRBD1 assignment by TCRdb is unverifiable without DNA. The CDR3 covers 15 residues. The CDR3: CASRSRRAGTDTQYF.

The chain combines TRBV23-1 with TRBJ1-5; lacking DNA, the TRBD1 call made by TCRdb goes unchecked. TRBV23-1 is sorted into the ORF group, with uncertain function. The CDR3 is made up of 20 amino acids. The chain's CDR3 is CASSQSKGGEFGRPNQPQHF.

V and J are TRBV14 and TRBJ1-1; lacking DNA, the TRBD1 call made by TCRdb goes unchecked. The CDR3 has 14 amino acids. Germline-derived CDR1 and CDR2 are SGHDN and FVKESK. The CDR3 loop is CASSHFGTGSEAFF.

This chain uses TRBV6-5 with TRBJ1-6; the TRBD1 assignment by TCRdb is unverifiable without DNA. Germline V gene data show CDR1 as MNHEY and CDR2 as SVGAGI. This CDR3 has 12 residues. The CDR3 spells CAGSWGNSPLHF.

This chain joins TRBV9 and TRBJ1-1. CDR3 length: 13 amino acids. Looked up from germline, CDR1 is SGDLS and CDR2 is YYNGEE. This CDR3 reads CASSGRPFSEAFF.

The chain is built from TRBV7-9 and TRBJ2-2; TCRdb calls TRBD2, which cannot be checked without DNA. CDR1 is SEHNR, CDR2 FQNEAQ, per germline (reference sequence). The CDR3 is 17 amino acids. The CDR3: CASSFGLAGEGTGELFF.

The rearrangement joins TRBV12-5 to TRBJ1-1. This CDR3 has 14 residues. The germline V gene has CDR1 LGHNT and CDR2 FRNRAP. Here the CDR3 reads CASGRGSASNEAFF.

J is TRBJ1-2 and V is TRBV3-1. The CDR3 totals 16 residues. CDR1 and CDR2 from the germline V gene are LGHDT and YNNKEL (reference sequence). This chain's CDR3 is CASSQEGHSPNYGYTF.

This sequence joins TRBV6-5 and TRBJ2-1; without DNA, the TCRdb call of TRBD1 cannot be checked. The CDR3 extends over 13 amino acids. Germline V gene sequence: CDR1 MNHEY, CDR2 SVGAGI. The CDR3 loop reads CASRGGEHNEQFF.

The CDR3 reads CASSFLRGETQYF. J is TRBJ2-5 and V is TRBV12-3 or TRBV12-4; the D call from TCRdb, TRBD1, cannot be confirmed without DNA. This CDR3 contains 13 residues.

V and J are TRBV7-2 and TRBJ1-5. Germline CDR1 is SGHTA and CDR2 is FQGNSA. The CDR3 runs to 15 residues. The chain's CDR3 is CASSFVRLGNQPQHF.

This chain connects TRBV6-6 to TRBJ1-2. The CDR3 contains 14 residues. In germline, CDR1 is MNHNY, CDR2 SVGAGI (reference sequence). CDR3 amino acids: CASSRDSFLYGYTF.

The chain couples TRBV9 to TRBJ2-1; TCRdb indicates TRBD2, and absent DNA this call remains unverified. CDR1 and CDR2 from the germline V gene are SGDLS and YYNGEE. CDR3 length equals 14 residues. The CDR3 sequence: CASSLPSGRNEQFF.